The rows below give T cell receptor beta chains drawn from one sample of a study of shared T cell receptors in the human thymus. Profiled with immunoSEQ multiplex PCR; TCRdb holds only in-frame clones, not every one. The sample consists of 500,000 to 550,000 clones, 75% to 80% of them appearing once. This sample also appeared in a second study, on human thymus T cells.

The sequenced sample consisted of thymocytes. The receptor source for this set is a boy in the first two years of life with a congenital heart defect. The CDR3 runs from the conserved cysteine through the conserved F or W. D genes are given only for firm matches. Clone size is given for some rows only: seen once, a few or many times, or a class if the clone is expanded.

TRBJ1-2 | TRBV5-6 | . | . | TGTGCCAGCAGCTTGGTAACCAGGGTAAGCTATGGCTACACCTTC | CASSLVTRVSYGYTF
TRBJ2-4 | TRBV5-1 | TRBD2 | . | TGCGCCAGCAGCTTGGGGGGGGGCAAAAACATTCAGTACTTC | CASSLGGGKNIQYF
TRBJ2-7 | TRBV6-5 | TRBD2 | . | TGTGCCAGCAGTTTAGCGGGAGGCAGGTACGAGCAGTACTTC | CASSLAGGRYEQYF
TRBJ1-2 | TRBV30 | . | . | TGTGCCTGGAGTGTACAGGGTGGCTACACCTTC | CAWSVQGGYTF
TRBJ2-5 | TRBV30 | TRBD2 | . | TGTGCCCGCCGGGCCCTGGGGGGGGAGACCCAGTACTTC | CARRALGGETQYF
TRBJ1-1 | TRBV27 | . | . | TGTGCCAACCAAGCGGGGGAAGCTTTCTTT | CANQAGEAFF
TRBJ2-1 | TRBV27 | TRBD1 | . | TGTGCCAGCAGTTGCGGGGACAGGGCTGGCTACAATGAGCAGTTCTTC | CASSCGDRAGYNEQFF
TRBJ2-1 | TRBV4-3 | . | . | TGCGCCAGCAGCCAAGGACTATCCCGAAATGAGCAGTTCTTC | CASSQGLSRNEQFF
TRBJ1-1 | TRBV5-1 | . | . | TGCGCCAGCAGCTTGCAGGGAGGGGGAACTGAAGCTTTCTTT | CASSLQGGGTEAFF
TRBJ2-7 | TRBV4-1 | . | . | TGCGCCAGCAGCCAAGATCACCAGGGGGGCTACGAGCAGTACTTC | CASSQDHQGGYEQYF
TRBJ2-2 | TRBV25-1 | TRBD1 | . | TGTGCCAGCAGGACAGGGGGCGACACCGGGGAGCTGTTTTTT | CASRTGGDTGELFF
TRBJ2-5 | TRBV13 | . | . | TGTGCCAGCAGCCACCTGGAGGAGACCCAGTACTTC | CASSHLEETQYF
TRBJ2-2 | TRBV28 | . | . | TGTGCCAGCAACGCCCGGGAGTCCCCCGGGGAGCTGTTTTTT | CASNARESPGELFF
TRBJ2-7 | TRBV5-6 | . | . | TGTGCCAGCAGCGCCCGGAGGGCAGGCGGGAAACATGAAGAGCAGTACTTC | CASSARRAGGKHEEQYF
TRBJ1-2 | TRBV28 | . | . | TGTGCCAGCAGTTTACCGTGGAGTTCCAACTATGGCTACACCTTC | CASSLPWSSNYGYTF
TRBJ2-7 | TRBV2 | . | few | TGTGCCAGCAGTGGTAGCCCCTACGAGCAGTACTTC | CASSGSPYEQYF
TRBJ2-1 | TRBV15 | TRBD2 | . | TGTGCCACCAGCAGACAACTAGCGGGAGTGGACTTACCCGGGTTCTTC | CATSRQLAGVDLPGFF
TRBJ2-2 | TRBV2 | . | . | TGTGCCAGCAGTGGGACAAACACCGGGGAGCTGTTTTTT | CASSGTNTGELFF
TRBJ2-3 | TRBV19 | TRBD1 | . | TGTGCCAGTAGTAAGGGACAGGGGGGACCCACAGATACGCAGTATTTT | CASSKGQGGPTDTQYF
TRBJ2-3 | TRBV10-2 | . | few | TGCGCCAGCATTGGGGGGGATACGCAGTATTTT | CASIGGDTQYF
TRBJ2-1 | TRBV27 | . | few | TGTGCCAGCAGTTTGGGGACAAACAATGAGCAGTTCTTC | CASSLGTNNEQFF
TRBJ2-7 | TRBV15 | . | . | TGTGCCACCAGCAGAGATGGAACTTGGAAAGCGACCTACGAGCAGTACTTC | CATSRDGTWKATYEQYF
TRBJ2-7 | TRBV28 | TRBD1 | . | TGTGCCAGCAGCCCTCCCGACTCGACAGGGGAGTGCTACGAGCAGTACTTC | CASSPPDSTGECYEQYF
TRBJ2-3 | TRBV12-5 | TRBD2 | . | TGTGCTAGTGGTGGTCGCGGGTTGCTAGCGGGAGGCCTTAGCACAGATACGCAGTATTTT | CASGGRGLLAGGLSTDTQYF
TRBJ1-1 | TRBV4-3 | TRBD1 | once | TGCGCCAGCAGCCAAGGGGGACAGGGGACGCGGACTGAAGCTTTCTTT | CASSQGGQGTRTEAFF
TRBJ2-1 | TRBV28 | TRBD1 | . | TGTGCCAGCAAATTCCGGACAGGGGATAATGAGCAGTTCTTC | CASKFRTGDNEQFF
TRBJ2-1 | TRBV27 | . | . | TGTGCCAGCAGTTCCAGTCTCTCCTACAATGAGCAGTTCTTC | CASSSSLSYNEQFF
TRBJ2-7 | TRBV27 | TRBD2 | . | TGTGCCAGCACCCCGACGCTAGCGGGAGGCACCGAGCAGTACTTC | CASTPTLAGGTEQYF
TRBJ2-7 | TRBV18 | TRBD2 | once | TGTGCCAGCTCACCGATTACTAGCGGGAGGGACTACGAGCAGTACTTC | CASSPITSGRDYEQYF
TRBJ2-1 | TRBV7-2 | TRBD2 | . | TGTGCCAGCAGTTTACTTGAGCGGGAGGGATACAATGAGCAGTTCTTC | CASSLLEREGYNEQFF
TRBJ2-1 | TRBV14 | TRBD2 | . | TGTGCCAGCAGCCAAGTGATGACTAGCGGGAGTATGTTGAATGAGCAGTTCTTC | CASSQVMTSGSMLNEQFF
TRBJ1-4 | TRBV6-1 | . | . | TGTGCCAGCAGCTATCATGAAAAACTGTTTTTT | CASSYHEKLFF
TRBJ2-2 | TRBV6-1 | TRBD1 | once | TGTGCCAGCAGTCGAGGGGGCGACACCGGGGAGCTGTTTTTT | CASSRGGDTGELFF
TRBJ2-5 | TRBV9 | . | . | TGTGCCAGCAGCGTAGAGTTGGGGCCGGAGACCCAGTACTTC | CASSVELGPETQYF
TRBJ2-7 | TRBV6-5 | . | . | TGTGCCAGCGGGCGGGGCGTTTGGCGGGACTACGAGCAGTACTTC | CASGRGVWRDYEQYF
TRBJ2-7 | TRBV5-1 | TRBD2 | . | TGCGCCAGCAGGTTGCGGGCGGGAGTAACCTACGAGCAGTACTTC | CASRLRAGVTYEQYF
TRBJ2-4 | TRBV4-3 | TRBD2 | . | TGCGCCAGCAGCCAAGATGATAGCGGGAGAATGAAAAACATTCAGTACTTC | CASSQDDSGRMKNIQYF
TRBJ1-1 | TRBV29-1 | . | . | TGCAGCGTTCCTAGGGGAACTGAAGCTTTCTTT | CSVPRGTEAFF
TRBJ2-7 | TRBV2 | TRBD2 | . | TGTGCCAGCAGTGATGTCCGTTTAGCGGGCCATAGCTCCTACGAGCAGTACTTC | CASSDVRLAGHSSYEQYF
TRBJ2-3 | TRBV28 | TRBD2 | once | TGTGCCAGCAGCCCGGGACTAGCGGGAGGAACGCAGTATTTT | CASSPGLAGGTQYF